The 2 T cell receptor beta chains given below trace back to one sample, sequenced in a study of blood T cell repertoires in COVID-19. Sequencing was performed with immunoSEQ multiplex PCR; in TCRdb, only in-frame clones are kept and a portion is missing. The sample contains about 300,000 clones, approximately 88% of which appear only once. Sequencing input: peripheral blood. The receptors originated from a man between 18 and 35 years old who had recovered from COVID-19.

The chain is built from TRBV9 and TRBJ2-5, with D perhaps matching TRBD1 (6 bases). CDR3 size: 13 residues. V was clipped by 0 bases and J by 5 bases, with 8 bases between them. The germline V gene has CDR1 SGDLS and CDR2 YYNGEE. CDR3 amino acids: CASSVDQGETQYF. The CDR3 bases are TGTGCCAGCAGCGTAGATCAGGGGGAGACCCAGTACTTC.

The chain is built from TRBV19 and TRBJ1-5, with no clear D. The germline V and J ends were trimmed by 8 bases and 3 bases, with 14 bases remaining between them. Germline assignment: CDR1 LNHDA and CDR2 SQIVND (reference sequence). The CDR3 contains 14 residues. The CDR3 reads CASDDQAFNQPQHF. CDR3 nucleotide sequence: TGTGCCAGTGACGACCAGGCGTTCAATCAGCCCCAGCATTTT.